Given below is one T cell receptor beta chain in context. It lacks a known antigen. The record has no base qualities; no much larger clone is one base away. These data belong to a study of shared clonotypes between healthy human individuals (dated by TCRdb to 2018 to 2021). As for the study more broadly: The cohort included a few men and a couple of women between 18 and 49 years of age. Between about 0.85 and 8.9 billion PBMCs per donor were obtained by leukapheresis. Blood TCR repertoires of a handful of healthy adults were deeply sequenced to estimate repertoire size and the extent of clonotype sharing between individuals. To increase sequencing depth and limit assay-specific biases, different laboratories used diverse techniques to prepare libraries and sequence TCR repertoires. For each donor, three plates each were used for CD4 naive and CD4 memory, two plates were used for CD8 naive, and one plate was used for CD8 memory.

CDR1 is given as SGHDT and CDR2 as YYEEEE, both from the germline V gene. Inclusive of the bounding cysteine and phenylalanine, the CDR3 is 14 residues long. This entry keeps only the CDR3 DNA: 42 bases, framed from base 1. V loses 4 bases at its end and J loses 6 bases; junction bases beyond the gene matches: 5. Using the deep immunoSEQ assay, TCR CDR3 regions were amplified from genomic DNA by multiplex PCR. For each cell subset, the extracted genomic DNA was distributed evenly across all wells of several immunoSEQ 96-well plates, and each plate served as one replicate. Each replicate PCR for sorted subsets received about 0.2 ug genomic DNA, equal to about 30,000 T cell genomes. The purified libraries were quantified using a Qubit 3.0 fluorometer, sized with a Bioanalyzer 2100, and then quantified again using the KAPA Library Quantification kit. A separate single-read 150-cycle Illumina NextSeq 550 flow cell was used to sequence each immunoSEQ 96-well plate. The paper's data handling went like this. Because the immunoSEQ output included only junctional sequences and no quality scores, the filtering could not be the same as the filtering used for full-length reads. Sequences were annotated with PyIR, a Python wrapper for IgBLAST v1.9, and V/J genes and CDR3 were assigned using IMGT germline references. Reads were filtered out if the reads had weak V/J assignments (E-value above 1e-6), no CDR3, stop codons, out-of-frame junctions, or ambiguous translated residues. V3J clonotypes were defined as sequences sharing the same inferred V gene, J gene, and CDR3 amino acid sequence. Percentage overlap between repertoires was calculated by dividing the number of shared unique clonotypes by the size of the smaller repertoire. Three approaches were used to assess repertoire richness: RTK rarefaction, the Chao1 estimator, and Recon v2.1 estimates of unobserved clonotypes. OLGA was used to compute generation probabilities for all TCRbeta clonotypes that the gDNA method yielded from a few donors. TCRdb holds this immuneACCESS table with in-frame rearrangements only. Some clones are missing; in checked studies, unresolved V genes explain under half, and the rest has no known cause. V, J and clone size derive from that table, while D and trimming were established from the DNA sequence. The sample contains about 2 million clones, about 95% of them found a single time. The ten largest account for more than 0.9% of the sample.

CD8 naive samples consisted of CD45RO-negative cells that were positively selected for CCR7, yielding a CD45RA+CCR7+ population without TemRA cells. The donors were healthy, HIV-negative adults with no recently reported acute infections or vaccinations. Every donor was a Caucasian adult living in Nashville, Tennessee, USA. Blood was obtained by leukapheresis, after which PBMCs were separated by Ficoll-Histopaque density gradient centrifugation and cryopreserved in liquid nitrogen vapor phase. Purity and quantity of every magnetically sorted T cell population were checked by analytical flow cytometry. From each sorted fraction, genomic DNA was isolated and quantified by UV absorbance on a Nanodrop 2000c. The paper as a whole reports these results and caveats: Sampling was limited to blood, and TCR repertoires in tissue likely differ from TCR repertoires in blood. Higher generation probabilities were observed for clonotypes shared by all four sorted-subset donors than for non-shared clonotypes. The small number of donors limited the genetic and exposure-history diversity represented. Pairwise subsampling led to the expectation that sequencing depth would affect the degree of clonotype sharing among donors. Sharing across several donors was observed for approximately 4.6% of naive CD4, less than 4% of naive CD8, 2.3% of memory CD4, and less than 0.45% of memory CD8 clonotypes. Even with the large sequencing depth, rarefaction of the sorted-subset datasets indicated that sequencing was incomplete. Naive subsets generally had larger estimated clonotype richness than memory subsets did.

Sequencing was performed on naive CD8+ T cells sorted from blood. This sample's cell subset or site label indicates: CD45RA+CCR7+. The rearrangement combines TRBV5-6 with TRBJ1-3, with 9 middle bases fitting TRBD1. This TCR was sampled from a man between 18 and 29 years old in good health. The DNA is TGTGCCAGCAGCCCGGGGACAGGGATAAACACCATATATTTT. This translates into CASSPGTGINTIYF.